These 11 T cell receptor beta chains were sequenced from one sample in a study of shared clonotypes between healthy human individuals. TCRdb's table, derived via immunoSEQ multiplex PCR, lists solely in-frame clones and lacks some. The sample includes fewer than 700,000 clones, 70% to 80% of them seen just once. Sequencing was performed on PBMCs. The source of these receptors is a woman aged 40 to 50 in good health. Some clones in this sample may be carry-over from other donors' samples.

The V and J genes are TRBV7-9 and TRBJ2-5; tentative D call: TRBD2 (7 bases). The V end was cut by 5 bases, the J end by 7 bases, with 23 bases between. Germline lookup yields CDR1 SEHNR and CDR2 FQNEAQ (reference sequence). The CDR3 contains 16 residues. CDR3 nucleotides: TGTGCCAGCAGCCCCCAACAGGGACTACCCCGAGGGACCCAGTACTTC. This encodes CASSPQQGLPRGTQYF. Full variable domain (rest looked up from reference TRBV7-9 and TRBJ2-5): DTGVSQNPRHKITKRGQNVTFRCDPISEHNRLYWYRQTLGQGPEFLTYFQNEAQLEKSRLLSDRFSAERPKGSFSTLEIQRTEQGDSAMYLCASSPQQGLPRGTQYFGPGTRLLVL.

The V and J genes are TRBV6-1 and TRBJ2-1; 7 nucleotides align to TRBD2. There are 15 residues in the CDR3. The junction had 14 bases not matched to a gene; V was cut back by 6 bases and J by 9 bases. Germline-derived CDR1 and CDR2 are MNHNS and SASEGT. CDR3 in DNA: TGTGCCAGCAGCGGGAGAGGGCAGCGGGGCACTGAGCAGTTCTTC. Residues: CASSGRGQRGTEQFF.

The genes are TRBV6-5 and TRBJ2-3, with 12 bases that match TRBD2. There are 15 residues in the CDR3. In germline, CDR1 is MNHEY, CDR2 SVGAGI. The V gene end was trimmed by 3 bases and the J gene end by 5 bases; junction bases not matched to a gene: 3. The CDR3 reads CASSYGLAGLDTQYF. CDR3 coding DNA: TGTGCCAGCAGTTATGGACTAGCGGGATTAGATACGCAGTATTTT.

This rearrangement joins TRBV5-1 to TRBJ2-1; TRBD2 might be the D (6 bases). From germline, CDR1 is SGHRS and CDR2 YFSETQ. This CDR3 contains 15 residues. Trimming pared 4 bases from V and 1 base from J, leaving 12 bases between. DNA for the CDR3: TGCGCCAGCAGCACTACCGGGACTTCCTACAATGAGCAGTTCTTC. Protein product: CASSTTGTSYNEQFF.

The gene calls are TRBV29-1 and TRBJ2-3; 8 nucleotides line up with TRBD1. J gave up 3 bases and V 4 bases, and 6 bases lay outside the gene matches. The CDR3 has 14 amino acids. Germline CDR1 reads SQVTM; CDR2 reads ANQGSEA. The CDR3 region is CSVGTGQGTDTQYF. The CDR3 nucleotides are TGCAGCGTTGGGACAGGGCAAGGGACAGATACGCAGTATTTT.

As to this clone: This specimen includes other DNA sequences encoding the same CDR3. The chain joins TRBV7-2 to TRBJ2-5, with 14 bases identical to TRBD2. CDR3 length equals 15 residues. CDR1 and CDR2 from the germline V gene are SGHTA and FQGNSA. Losses at the gene ends were 5 bases for V and 4 bases for J; bases not matched to a gene: 3. This CDR3 reads CASSPGLAGVETQYF. The CDR3 DNA reads TGTGCCAGCAGCCCGGGACTAGCGGGAGTAGAGACCCAGTACTTC. The whole variable domain, filled in from reference TRBV7-2 and TRBJ2-5, reads GAGVSQSPSNKVTEKGKDVELRCDPISGHTALYWYRQSLGQGLEFLIYFQGNSAPDKSGLPSDRFSAERTGGSVSTLTIQRTQQEDSAVYLCASSPGLAGVETQYFGPGTRLLVL.

DNA for the CDR3: TGTGCCAGCAGCACCAGGGGACAGGGAGGCATCGGGGAGCTGTTTTTT. It is translated as CASSTRGQGGIGELFF. The V call is TRBV28, the J call TRBJ2-2; 9 bases align to TRBD1. The CDR3 has 16 residues. Germline V lookup: CDR1 MDHEN, CDR2 SYDVKM. Trimming removed 6 bases from V and 7 bases from J; junction bases left unmatched: 12.

This sequence joins TRBV6-6 and TRBJ1-4; no reliable D call. The germline gives CDR1 MNHNY, CDR2 SVGAGI (reference sequence). Trimming stripped 2 bases from V and 0 bases from J, with 7 bases between. This CDR3 region has 15 residues. CDR3 in amino acids: CASSYAPTTNEKLFF. The CDR3 DNA sequence: TGTGCCAGCAGTTACGCCCCAACAACTAATGAAAAACTGTTTTTT.

The chain uses TRBV7-3 and TRBJ2-5; D may be TRBD1 (5 bases). The CDR3 covers 13 residues. The V end lost 2 bases, the J end lost 5 bases, and 9 bases lay between the germline ends. Germline CDR1 is SGHTA and CDR2 is FQGTGA. For the CDR3, the DNA is TGTGCCAGCAGCTTAGGGGCTAGGGAGACCCAGTACTTC. Translation: CASSLGARETQYF.

The rearrangement uses TRBV7-2 and TRBJ1-1; D is perhaps TRBD1 (5 bases). The CDR3 length is 14 residues. Germline V gives CDR1 SGHTA, CDR2 FQGNSA. V lost 5 bases and J 0 bases, leaving 10 bases between the germline ends. CDR3 bases: TGTGCCAGCAGCCGAGACAGAGTGAACACTGAAGCTTTCTTT. Protein sequence: CASSRDRVNTEAFF.

This clone was seen many times. The chain uses TRBV6-1 and TRBJ2-1; 9 positions agree with TRBD2. CDR1 and CDR2 from the germline V gene are MNHNS and SASEGT. Germline trimming cut 5 bases from V and 6 bases from J; bases unmatched to any gene: 5. The CDR3 sequence is 14 residues long. The CDR3 bases are TGTGCCAGCAGTCAAGGACTAGCGTCCAATGAGCAGTTCTTC. It specifies CASSQGLASNEQFF.